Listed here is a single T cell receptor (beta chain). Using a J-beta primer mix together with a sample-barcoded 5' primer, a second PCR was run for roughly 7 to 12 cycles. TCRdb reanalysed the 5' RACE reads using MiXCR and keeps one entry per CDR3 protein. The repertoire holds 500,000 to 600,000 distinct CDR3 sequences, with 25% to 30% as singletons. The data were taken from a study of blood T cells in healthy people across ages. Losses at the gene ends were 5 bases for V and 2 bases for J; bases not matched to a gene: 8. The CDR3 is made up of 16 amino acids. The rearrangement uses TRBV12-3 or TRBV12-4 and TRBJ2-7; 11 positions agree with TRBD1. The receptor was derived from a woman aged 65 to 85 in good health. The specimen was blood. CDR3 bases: TGTGCCAGCAGTGCCCCCCGGGACAGGGGGACCTACGAGCAGTACTTC. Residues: CASSAPRDRGTYEQYF.